The T cell receptor (beta chain) described here comes from a study of T cells after yellow fever vaccination. Overall study findings and caveats: Reappearance after the booster was observed for most primary-vaccination clones (roughly 97% CD4, roughly 90% CD8). A limited proportion of clonotypes was detected within both the CD4 and CD8 compartments. FACS-sorted repertoires could contain abundant clonotypes contaminating from the bulk population.

A remark on this clonotype: Antigen: not known.

The CDR3 loop spans 15 amino acids. Trimming at V came to 3 bases and at J to 9 bases, leaving 10 bases not matched to a gene. TCR cDNA was made by 5'RACE template switching, adding a universal primer site and UMIs. MiXCR, run by TCRdb on the 5' RACE reads, gives a single entry per CDR3 protein. The table has 500,000 to 650,000 distinct CDR3 sequences, approximately 16% seen once. Sequences were derived from PBMCs, sampled about 5 days after the first yellow fever vaccination. This chain connects TRBV12-3 or TRBV12-4 to TRBJ2-2; 7 bases align to TRBD2. The sequence derives from a man aged 18 to 29 who received the YFV17D yellow fever vaccine. In DNA, the CDR3 is TGTGCCAGCAGTTTCGTACGGGGGGAGGGGCGGGAGCTGTTTTTT. Translation gives CASSFVRGEGRELFF.